The present T cell receptor beta chain was sequenced within a study of T cells in tuberculosis. This clone showed up just once. This CDR3 region has 15 residues. The V gene's germline CDR1 is SGDLS and CDR2 YYNGEE. The ends were cut back, 4 bases at V and 2 bases at J, with 13 bases in the middle. Profiled with immunoSEQ multiplex PCR; TCRdb holds only in-frame clones, not every one. The sample has approximately 28,000 clones, more than 80% seen once. The receptor was derived from a donor aged 10-30 years with latent tuberculosis or without tuberculosis infection. The sequenced sample was PBMCs. V usage is TRBV9 and J usage is TRBJ1-3; TRBD1 might be the D (5 bases). CDR3 sequence (DNA): TGTGCCAGCAGCCTATACAGGAAACCTGGAAACACCATATATTTT. As protein: CASSLYRKPGNTIYF. The whole variable domain, filled in from reference TRBV9 and TRBJ1-3, reads DSGVTQTPKHLITATGQRVTLRCSPRSGDLSVYWYQQSLDQGLQFLIQYYNGEERAKGNILERFSAQQFPDLHSELNLSSLELGDSALYFCASSLYRKPGNTIYFGEGSWLTVV.